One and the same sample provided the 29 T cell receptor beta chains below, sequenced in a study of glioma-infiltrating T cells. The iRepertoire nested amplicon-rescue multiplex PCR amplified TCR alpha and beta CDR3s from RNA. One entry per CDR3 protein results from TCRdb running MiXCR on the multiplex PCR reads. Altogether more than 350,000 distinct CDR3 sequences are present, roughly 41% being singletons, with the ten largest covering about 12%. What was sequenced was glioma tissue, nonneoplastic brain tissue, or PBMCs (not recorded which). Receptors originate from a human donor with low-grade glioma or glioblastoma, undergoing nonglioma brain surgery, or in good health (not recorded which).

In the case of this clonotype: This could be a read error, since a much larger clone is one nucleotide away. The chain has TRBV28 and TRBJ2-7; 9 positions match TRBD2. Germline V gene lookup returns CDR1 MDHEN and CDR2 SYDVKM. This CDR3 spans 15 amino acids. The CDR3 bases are TGTGCCAGAAGTTTCTGGGTAGCGGGAGTGGAAGAGCAGTACTTC. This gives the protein CARSFWVAGVEEQYF.

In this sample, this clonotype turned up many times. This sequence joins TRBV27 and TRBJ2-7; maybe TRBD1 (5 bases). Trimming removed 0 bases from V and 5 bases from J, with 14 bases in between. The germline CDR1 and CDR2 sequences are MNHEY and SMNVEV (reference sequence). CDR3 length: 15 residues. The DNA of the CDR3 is TGTGCCAGCAGTTTATCTTTTCTGGGGCCCCACGAGCAGTACTTC. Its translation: CASSLSFLGPHEQYF.

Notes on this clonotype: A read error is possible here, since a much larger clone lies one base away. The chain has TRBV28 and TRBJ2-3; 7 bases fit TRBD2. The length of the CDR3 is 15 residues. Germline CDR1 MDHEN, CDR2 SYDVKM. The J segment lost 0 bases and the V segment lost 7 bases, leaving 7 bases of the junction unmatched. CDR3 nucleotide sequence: TGTGCCAGCAACCAACTAGCGTTGAGCACAGATACGCAGTATTTT. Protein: CASNQLALSTDTQYF.

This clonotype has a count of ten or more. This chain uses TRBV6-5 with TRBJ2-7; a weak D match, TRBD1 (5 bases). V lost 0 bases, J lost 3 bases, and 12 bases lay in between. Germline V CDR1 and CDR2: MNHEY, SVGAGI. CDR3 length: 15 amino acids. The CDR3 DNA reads TGTGCCAGCAGTTACTCCCCAGGGCCGGGCTACGAGCAGTACTTC. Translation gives CASSYSPGPGYEQYF.

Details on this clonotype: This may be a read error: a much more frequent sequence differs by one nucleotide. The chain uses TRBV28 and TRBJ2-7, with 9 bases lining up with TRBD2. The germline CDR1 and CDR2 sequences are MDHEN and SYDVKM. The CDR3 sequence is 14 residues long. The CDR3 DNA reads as TGTGCCAGCCACTTAGCGGGAGCCACCTACGGGCAGTACTTC. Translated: CASHLAGATYGQYF. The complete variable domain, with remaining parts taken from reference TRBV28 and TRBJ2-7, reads DVKVTQSSRYLVKRTGEKVFLECVQDMDHENMFWYRQDPGLGLRLIYFSYDVKMKEKGDIPEGYSVSREKKERFSLILESASTNQTSMYLCASHLAGATYGQYFGPGTRLTVT.

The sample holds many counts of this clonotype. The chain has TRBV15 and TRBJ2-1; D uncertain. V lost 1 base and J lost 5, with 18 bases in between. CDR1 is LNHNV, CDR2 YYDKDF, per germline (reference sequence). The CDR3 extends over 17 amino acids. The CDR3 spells CATSRGVTNHPHNEQFF. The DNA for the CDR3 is TGTGCCACCAGCAGAGGAGTAACTAACCACCCTCACAATGAGCAGTTCTTC.

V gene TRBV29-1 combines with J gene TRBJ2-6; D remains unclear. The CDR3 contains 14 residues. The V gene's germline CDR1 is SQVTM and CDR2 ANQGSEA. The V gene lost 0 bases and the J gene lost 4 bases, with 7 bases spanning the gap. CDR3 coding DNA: TGCAGCGTTGAAGATCGGAAAGGGGCCAACGTCCTGACTTTC. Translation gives CSVEDRKGANVLTF.

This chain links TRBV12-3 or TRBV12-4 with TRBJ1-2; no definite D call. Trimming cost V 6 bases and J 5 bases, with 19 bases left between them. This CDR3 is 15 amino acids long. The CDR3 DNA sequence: TGTGCCAGCAGCCCCGCGGGCGGGGTTCGGTATGGCTACACCTTC. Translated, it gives CASSPAGGVRYGYTF.

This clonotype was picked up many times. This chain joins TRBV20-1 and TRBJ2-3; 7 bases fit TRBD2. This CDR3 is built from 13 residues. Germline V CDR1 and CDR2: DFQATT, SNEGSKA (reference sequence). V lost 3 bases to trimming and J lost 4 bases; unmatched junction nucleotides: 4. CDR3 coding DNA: TGCAGTGCTAGGCCGGGGGGAGCAGATACGCAGTATTTT. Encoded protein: CSARPGGADTQYF.

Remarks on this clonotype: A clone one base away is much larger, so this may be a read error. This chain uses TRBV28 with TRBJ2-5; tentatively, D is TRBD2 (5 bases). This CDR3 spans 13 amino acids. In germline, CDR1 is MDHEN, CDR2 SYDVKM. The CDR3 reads CASRIGGQETHYF. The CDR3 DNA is TGTGCCAGCAGAATAGGCGGGCAAGAGACCCATTACTTC.

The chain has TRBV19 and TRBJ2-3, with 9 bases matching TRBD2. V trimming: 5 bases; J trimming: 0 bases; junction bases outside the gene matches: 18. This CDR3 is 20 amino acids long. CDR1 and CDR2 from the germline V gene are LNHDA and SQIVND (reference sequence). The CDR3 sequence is CASSPNRELGLAPSTDTQYF. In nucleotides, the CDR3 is TGTGCCAGTAGTCCCAACCGGGAGCTTGGACTAGCGCCTAGCACAGATACGCAGTATTTT.

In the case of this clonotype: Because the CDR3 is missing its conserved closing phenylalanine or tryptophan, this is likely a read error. DNA for the CDR3: TGCAGTGCTAGAGAAGAAATTGGGACAGAAGATGGCTACACCTTA. Residues: CSAREEIGTEDGYTL. This rearrangement joins TRBV20-1 to TRBJ1-2, with 7 bases aligning to TRBD1. V lost 0 bases to trimming and J lost 6 bases; unmatched junction nucleotides: 10. CDR3 length: 15 residues. The germline CDR1 and CDR2 sequences are DFQATT and SNEGSKA (reference sequence).

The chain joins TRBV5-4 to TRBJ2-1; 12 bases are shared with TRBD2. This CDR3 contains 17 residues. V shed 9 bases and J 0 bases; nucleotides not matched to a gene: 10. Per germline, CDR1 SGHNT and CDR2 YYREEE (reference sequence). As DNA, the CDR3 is TGTGCCACCAAGGGACTAGCGGGCCCAAGCTCCTACAATGAGCAGTTCTTC. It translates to CATKGLAGPSSYNEQFF.

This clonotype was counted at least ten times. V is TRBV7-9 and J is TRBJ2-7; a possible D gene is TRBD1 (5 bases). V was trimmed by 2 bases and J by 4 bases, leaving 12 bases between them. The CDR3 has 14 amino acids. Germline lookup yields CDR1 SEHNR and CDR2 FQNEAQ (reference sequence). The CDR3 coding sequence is TGTGCCAGCAGCTTAACAGGCAAGATTTACGAGCAGTACTTC. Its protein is CASSLTGKIYEQYF.

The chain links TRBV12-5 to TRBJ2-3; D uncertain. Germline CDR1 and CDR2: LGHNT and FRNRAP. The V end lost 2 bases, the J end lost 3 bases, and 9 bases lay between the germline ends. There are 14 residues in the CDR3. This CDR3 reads CASGLSQVTDTQYF. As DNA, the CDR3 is TGTGCTAGTGGTTTGTCCCAGGTAACAGATACGCAGTATTTT.

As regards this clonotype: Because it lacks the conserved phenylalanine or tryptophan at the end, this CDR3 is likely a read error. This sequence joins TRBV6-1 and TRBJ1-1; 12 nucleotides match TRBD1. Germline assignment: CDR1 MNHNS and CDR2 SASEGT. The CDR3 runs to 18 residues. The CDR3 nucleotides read TGTGCCGGCAGTCTTACCGGGACAGGGGGCTTTCGGAGCACTGAAGCTTTCTAT. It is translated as CAGSLTGTGGFRSTEAFY.

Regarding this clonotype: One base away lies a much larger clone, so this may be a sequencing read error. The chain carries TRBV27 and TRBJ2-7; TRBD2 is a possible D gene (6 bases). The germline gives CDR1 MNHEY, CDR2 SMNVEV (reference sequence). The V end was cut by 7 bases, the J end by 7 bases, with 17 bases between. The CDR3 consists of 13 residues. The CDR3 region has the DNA TGTGCCAGCAAGGACTACGGAGACAATGAGCAGTACTTC. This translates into CASKDYGDNEQYF.

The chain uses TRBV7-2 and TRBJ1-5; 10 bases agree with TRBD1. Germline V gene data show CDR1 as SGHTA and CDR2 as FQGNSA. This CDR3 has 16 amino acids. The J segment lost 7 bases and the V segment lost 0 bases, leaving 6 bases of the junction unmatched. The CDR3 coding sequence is TGTGCCAGCAGCTTAGCGTTCGGGACAGGGGTACAGCCCCAGCATTTT. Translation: CASSLAFGTGVQPQHF.

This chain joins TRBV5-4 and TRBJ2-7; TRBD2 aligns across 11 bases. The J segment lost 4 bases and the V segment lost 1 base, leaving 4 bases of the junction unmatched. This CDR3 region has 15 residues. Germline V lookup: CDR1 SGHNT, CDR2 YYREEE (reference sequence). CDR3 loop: CASSLKGTSGYEQYF. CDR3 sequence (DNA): TGTGCCAGCAGCTTGAAAGGGACTAGCGGTTACGAGCAGTACTTC.

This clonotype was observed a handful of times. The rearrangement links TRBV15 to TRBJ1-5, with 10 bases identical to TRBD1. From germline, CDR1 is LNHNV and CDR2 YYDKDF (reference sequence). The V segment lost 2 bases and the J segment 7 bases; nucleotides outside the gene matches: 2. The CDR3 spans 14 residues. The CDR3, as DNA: TGTGCCACCAGCAGACGGGACAGGGGCCAGCCCCAGCATTTT. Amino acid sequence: CATSRRDRGQPQHF.

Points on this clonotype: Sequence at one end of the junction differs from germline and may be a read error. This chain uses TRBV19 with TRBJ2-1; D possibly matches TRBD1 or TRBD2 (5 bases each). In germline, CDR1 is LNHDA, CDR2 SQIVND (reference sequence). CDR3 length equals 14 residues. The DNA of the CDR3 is TGTGCCAGTAGTATACAGGGAGCCTACAATGAGCAGCTCTTC. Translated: CASSIQGAYNEQLF. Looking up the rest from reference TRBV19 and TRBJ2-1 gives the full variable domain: DGGITQSPKYLFRKEGQNVTLSCEQNLNHDAMYWYRQDPGQGLRLIYYSQIVNDFQKGDIAEGYSVSREKKESFPLTVTSAQKNPTAFYLCASSIQGAYNEQLFGPGTRLTVL.

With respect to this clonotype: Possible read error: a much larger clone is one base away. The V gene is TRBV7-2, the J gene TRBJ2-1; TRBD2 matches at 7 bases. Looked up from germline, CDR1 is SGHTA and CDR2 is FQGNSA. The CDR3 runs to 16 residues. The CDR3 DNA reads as TGCGCCAGCAGCCGAGATGCGTCTAGCGGCTACAATGAGCAGTTCTTC. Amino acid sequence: CASSRDASSGYNEQFF.

This CDR3 reads CASSLSNSGRTDTQYF. The CDR3 DNA sequence: TGTGCCAGCAGTCTCTCGAATAGCGGGAGAACAGATACGCAGTATTTT. This chain joins TRBV28 and TRBJ2-3; 9 bases align to TRBD2. The V and J ends lost 5 bases and 3 bases, in that order; junction bases with no gene match: 9. CDR1 and CDR2 from the germline V gene are MDHEN and SYDVKM. The CDR3 runs 16 residues.

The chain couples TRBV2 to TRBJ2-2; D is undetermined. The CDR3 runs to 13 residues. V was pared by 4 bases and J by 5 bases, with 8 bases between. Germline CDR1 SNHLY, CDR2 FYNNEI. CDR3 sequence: CASSGHRTGELFF. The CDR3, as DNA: TGTGCCAGCAGTGGACACCGTACCGGGGAGCTGTTTTTT.

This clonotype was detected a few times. The CDR3 region is CATSGREAAGSNQPQHF. Written as DNA, the CDR3 is TGTGCCACGTCCGGCAGGGAGGCGGCGGGTAGCAATCAGCCCCAGCATTTT. The chain employs TRBV6-1 and TRBJ1-5; D possibly corresponds to TRBD1 (5 bases). This CDR3 is built from 17 residues. Trimming removed 10 bases at V and 0 bases at J, with 22 bases between. Germline V gene data show CDR1 as MNHNS and CDR2 as SASEGT.

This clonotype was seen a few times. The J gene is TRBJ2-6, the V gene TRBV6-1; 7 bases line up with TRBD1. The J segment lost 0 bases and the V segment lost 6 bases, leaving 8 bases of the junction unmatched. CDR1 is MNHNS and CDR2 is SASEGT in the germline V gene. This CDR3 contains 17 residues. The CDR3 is CASRAATGSSGANVLTF. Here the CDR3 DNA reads TGTGCCAGCAGAGCGGCGACAGGGTCCTCTGGGGCCAACGTCCTGACTTTC.

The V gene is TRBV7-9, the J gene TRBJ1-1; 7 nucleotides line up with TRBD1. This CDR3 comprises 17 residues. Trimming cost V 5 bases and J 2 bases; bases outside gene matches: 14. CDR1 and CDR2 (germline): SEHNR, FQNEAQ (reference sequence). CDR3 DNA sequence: TGTGCCAGCAGCCCAAAGCCAGGACAGGCGCTTAACACTGAAGCTTTCTTT. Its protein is CASSPKPGQALNTEAFF.

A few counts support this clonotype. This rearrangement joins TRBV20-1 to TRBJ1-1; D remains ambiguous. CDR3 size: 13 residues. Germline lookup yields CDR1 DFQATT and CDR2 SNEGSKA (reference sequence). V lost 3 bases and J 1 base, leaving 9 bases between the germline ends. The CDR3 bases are TGCAGTGCTAGGGCTAGGGCGAACACTGAAGCTTTCTTT. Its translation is CSARARANTEAFF.

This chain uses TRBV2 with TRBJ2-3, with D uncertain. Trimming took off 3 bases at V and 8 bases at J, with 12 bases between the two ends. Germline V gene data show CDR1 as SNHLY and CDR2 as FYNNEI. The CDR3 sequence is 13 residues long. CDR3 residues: CASSEGARGTQYF. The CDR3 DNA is TGTGCCAGCAGTGAGGGTGCCCGTGGTACGCAGTATTTT. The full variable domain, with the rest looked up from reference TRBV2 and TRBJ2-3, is EPEVTQTPSHQVTQMGQEVILRCVPISNHLYFYWYRQILGQKVEFLVSFYNNEISEKSEIFDDQFSVERPDGSNFTLKIRSTKLEDSAMYFCASSEGARGTQYFGPGTRLTVL.